This TCR beta chain was identified during a study of cytotoxic CD8 clonotypes in ibrutinib-treated CLL. This clone showed up just a few times. Its antigen is as yet unknown. The CDR3 has 13 residues. The germline V and J ends were trimmed by 6 bases and 2 bases, with 8 bases remaining between them. CDR1 and CDR2 from the germline V gene are MNHEY and SMNVEV (reference sequence). Depths of 1 in 200,000 to 1 in 1 million T cells were the sequencing target. Sequencing used immunoSEQ multiplex PCR; TCRdb keeps in-frame clones, though not all of them. Of 100,000 to 150,000 clones in the sample, approximately 85% were seen once. Regarding the study as a whole: Stable or contracted on treatment, public clonotypes were also uncommon.

Sequencing was performed on PBMCs, taken after 24 months of ibrutinib treatment. The TCR was taken from a human donor with chronic lymphocytic leukemia. This rearrangement joins TRBV27 to TRBJ1-5; D not resolved. CDR3 in amino acids: CASRGAGNQPQHF. The CDR3 DNA is TGTGCCAGCAGGGGCGCGGGCAATCAGCCCCAGCATTTT.